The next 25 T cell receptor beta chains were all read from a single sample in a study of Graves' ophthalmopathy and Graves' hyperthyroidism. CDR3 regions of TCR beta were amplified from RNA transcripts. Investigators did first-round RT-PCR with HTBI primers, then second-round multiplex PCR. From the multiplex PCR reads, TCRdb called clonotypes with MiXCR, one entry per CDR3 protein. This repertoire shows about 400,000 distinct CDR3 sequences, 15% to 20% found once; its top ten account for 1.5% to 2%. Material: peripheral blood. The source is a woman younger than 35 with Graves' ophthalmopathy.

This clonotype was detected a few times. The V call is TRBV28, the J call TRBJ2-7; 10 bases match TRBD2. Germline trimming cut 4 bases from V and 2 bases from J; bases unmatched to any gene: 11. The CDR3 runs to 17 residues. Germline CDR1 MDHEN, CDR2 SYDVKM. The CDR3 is CASSSPGTSANPYEQYF. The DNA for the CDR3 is TGTGCCAGCAGTTCACCCGGGACTAGCGCCAACCCCTACGAGCAGTACTTC.

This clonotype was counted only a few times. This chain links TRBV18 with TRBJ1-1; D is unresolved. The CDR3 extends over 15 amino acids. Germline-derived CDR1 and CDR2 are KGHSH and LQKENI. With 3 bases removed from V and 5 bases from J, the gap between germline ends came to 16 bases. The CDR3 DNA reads TGTGCCAGCTCACCGCTTGACATCCTGAGGACTGAAGCTTTCTTT. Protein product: CASSPLDILRTEAFF.

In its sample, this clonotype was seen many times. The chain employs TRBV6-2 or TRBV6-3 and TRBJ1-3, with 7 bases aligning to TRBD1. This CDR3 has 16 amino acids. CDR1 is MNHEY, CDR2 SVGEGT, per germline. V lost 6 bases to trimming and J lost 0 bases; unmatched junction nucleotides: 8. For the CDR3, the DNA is TGTGCCAGCAGCCCGGACAGGACCAACTCTGGAAACACCATATATTTT. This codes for CASSPDRTNSGNTIYF.

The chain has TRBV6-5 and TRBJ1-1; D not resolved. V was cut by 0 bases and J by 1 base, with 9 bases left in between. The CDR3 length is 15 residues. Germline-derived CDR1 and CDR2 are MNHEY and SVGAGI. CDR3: CASSYSPSGNTEAFF. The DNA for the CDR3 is TGTGCCAGCAGTTACTCTCCTTCAGGGAACACTGAAGCTTTCTTT.

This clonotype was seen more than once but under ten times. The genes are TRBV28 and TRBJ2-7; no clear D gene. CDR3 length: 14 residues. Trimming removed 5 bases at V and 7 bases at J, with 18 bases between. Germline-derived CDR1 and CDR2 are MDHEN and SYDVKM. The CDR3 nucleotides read TGTGCCAGCAGTCTCCCCGAGGACCCAAAGGAGCAGTACTTC. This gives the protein CASSLPEDPKEQYF.

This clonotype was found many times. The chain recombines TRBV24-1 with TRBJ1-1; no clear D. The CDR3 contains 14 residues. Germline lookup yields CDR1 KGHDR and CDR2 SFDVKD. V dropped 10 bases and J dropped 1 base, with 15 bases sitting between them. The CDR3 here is CATRGGVQNTEAFF. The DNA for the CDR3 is TGTGCCACGCGCGGTGGGGTCCAGAACACTGAAGCTTTCTTT.

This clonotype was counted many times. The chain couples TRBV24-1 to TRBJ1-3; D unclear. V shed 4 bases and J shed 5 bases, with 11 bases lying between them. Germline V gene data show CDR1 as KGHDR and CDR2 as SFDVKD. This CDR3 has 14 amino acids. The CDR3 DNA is TGTGCCACCAGTGACGGCAGCGCAAGAAACACCATATATTTT. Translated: CATSDGSARNTIYF.

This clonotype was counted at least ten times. The DNA of the CDR3 is TGTGCCAGCAGTTACTCGAAAGGGGGGGCCACTGAAGCTTTCTTT. It specifies CASSYSKGGATEAFF. The chain links TRBV6-5 to TRBJ1-1; TRBD1 might be the D (6 bases). Germline values: CDR1 MNHEY, CDR2 SVGAGI. The CDR3 is made up of 15 amino acids. The ends were cut back, 0 bases at V and 4 bases at J, with 12 bases in the middle.

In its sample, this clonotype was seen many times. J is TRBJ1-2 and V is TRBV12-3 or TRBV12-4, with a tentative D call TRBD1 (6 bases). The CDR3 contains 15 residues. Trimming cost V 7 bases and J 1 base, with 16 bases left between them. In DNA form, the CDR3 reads TGTGCCAGCACCCCTCGGGGGGCCGTTAACTATGGCTACACCTTC. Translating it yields CASTPRGAVNYGYTF.

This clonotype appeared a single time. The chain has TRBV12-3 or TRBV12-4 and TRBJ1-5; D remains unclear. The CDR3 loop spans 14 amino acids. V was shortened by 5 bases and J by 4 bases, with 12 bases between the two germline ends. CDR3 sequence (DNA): TGTGCCAGCAGTGAACCTACGGGTAATCAGCCCCAGCATTTT. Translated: CASSEPTGNQPQHF.

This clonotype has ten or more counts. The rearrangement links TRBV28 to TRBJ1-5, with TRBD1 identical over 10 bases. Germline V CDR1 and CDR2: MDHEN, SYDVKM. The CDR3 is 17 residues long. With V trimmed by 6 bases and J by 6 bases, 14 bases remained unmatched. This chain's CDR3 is CASRRNPGQGSLQPQHF. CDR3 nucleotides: TGTGCCAGCAGGAGAAATCCGGGACAGGGGTCTCTTCAGCCCCAGCATTTT.

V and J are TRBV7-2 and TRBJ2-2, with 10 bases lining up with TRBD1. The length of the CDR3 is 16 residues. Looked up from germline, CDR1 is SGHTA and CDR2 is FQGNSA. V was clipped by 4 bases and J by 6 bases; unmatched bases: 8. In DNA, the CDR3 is TGTGCCAGCAGCTCCTCGACAGGGGGCCCACCCGGGGAGCTGTTTTTT. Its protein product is CASSSSTGGPPGELFF.

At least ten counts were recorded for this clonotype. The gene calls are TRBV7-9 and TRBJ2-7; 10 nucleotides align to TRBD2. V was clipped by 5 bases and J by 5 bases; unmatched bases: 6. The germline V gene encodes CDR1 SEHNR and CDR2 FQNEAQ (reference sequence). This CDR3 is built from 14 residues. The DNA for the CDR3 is TGTGCCAGCAGCGGACGACTAGCGGGTAACGAGCAGTACTTC. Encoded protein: CASSGRLAGNEQYF.

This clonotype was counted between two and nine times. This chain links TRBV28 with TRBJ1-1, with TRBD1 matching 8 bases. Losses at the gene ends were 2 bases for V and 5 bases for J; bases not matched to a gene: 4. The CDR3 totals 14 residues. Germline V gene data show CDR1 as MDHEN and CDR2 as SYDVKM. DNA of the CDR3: TGTGCCAGCAGTTTAATCGGACAGGGAACTGAAGCTTTCTTT. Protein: CASSLIGQGTEAFF.

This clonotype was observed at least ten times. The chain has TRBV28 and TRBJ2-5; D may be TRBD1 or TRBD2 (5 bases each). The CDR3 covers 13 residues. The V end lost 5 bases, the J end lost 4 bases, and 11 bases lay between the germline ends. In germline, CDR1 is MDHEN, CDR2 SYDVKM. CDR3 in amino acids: CASSPGRIETQYF. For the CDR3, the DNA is TGTGCCAGCAGTCCGGGACGGATAGAGACCCAGTACTTC.

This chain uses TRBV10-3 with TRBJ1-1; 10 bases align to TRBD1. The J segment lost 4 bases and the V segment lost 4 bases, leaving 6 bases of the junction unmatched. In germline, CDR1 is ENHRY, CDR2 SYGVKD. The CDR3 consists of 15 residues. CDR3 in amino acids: CAISASTGGSTEAFF. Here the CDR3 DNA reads TGTGCCATCAGTGCCTCGACAGGGGGCTCCACTGAAGCTTTCTTT.

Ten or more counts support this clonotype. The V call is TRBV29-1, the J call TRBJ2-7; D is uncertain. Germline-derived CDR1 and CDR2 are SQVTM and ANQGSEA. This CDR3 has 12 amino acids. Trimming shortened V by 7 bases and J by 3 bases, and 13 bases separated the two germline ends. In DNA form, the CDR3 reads TGCAGCGCAAGATCGTCCCACTACGAGCAGTACTTC. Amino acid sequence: CSARSSHYEQYF.

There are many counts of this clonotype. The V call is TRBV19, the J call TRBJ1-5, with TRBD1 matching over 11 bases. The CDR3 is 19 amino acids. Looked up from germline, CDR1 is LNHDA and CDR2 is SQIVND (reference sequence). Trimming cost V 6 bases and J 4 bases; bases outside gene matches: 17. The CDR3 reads CASSPPSGTGGLSNQPQHF. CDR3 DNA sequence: TGTGCCAGTAGCCCTCCGTCGGGGACAGGGGGATTGTCGAATCAGCCCCAGCATTTT.

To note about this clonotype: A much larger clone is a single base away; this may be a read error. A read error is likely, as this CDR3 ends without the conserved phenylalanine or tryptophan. CDR3 sequence (DNA): TGCGCCAGCAGCCCAATCGACAGGGGCCCTACCTACGAGCAGTACTCC. Amino acid sequence: CASSPIDRGPTYEQYS. The rearrangement links TRBV5-1 to TRBJ2-7; TRBD1 matches 8 bases. The CDR3 runs 16 residues. The V gene's germline CDR1 is SGHRS and CDR2 YFSETQ. Unmatched junction bases numbered 11, after V lost 4 bases and J lost 2 bases.

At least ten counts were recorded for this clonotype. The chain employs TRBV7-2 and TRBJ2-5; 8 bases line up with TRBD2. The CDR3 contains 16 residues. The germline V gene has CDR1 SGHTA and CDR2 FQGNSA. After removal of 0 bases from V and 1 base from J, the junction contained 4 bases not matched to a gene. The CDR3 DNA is TGTGCCAGCAGCTTAGCGCGCGGGGGGCCCCAAGAGACCCAGTACTTC. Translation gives CASSLARGGPQETQYF.

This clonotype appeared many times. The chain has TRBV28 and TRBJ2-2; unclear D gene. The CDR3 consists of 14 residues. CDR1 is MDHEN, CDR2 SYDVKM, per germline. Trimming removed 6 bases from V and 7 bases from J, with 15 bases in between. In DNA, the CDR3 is TGTGCCAGCAGCCCGGCGGTGAAGGGCGGGGAGCTGTTTTTT. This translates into CASSPAVKGGELFF.

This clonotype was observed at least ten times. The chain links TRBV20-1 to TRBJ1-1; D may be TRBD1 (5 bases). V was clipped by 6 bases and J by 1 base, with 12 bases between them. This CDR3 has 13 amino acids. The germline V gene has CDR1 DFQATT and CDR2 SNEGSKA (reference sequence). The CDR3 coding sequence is TGCAGTGCAAACAGGCCCGGGAACACTGAAGCTTTCTTT. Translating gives CSANRPGNTEAFF.

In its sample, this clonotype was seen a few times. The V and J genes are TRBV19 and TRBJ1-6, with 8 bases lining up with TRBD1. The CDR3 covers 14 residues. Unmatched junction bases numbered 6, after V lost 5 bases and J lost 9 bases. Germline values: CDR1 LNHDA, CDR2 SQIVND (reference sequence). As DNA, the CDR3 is TGTGCCAGTAGTTTTGGGACAGGAGGTTCACCCCTCCACTTT. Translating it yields CASSFGTGGSPLHF.

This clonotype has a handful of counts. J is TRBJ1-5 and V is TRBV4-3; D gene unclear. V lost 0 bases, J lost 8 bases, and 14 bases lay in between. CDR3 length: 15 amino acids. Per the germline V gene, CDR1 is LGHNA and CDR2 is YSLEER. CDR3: CASSQDRVGWKPQHF. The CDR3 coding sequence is TGCGCCAGCAGCCAAGATAGAGTAGGGTGGAAGCCCCAGCATTTT.

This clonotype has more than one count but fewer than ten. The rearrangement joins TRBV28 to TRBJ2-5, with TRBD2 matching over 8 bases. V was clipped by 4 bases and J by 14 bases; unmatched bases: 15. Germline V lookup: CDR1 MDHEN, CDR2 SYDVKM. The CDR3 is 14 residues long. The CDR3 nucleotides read TGTGCCAGCAGTTCCCCAAAGCTAGCGGGTGAAGAATACTTC. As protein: CASSSPKLAGEEYF.